This paragraph reports one TCR beta chain. This PCR relied on a set of 60 Vbeta primers and 13 Jbeta primers. Sequenced by immunoSEQ multiplex PCR; TCRdb stores in-frame clones only, minus some. The sample lists 150,000 to 200,000 clones; about 81% were seen once. The entry originates in a study of cytomegalovirus exposure and HLA in healthy donors. Study at large: There were 75 million to 95 million unique TCRs (from HLA-typed donors) in an early data release.

CDR1 is MDHEN, CDR2 SYDVKM, per germline. The CDR3 length is 14 residues. V was cut by 6 bases and J by 4 bases, with 13 bases left in between. This chain joins TRBV28 and TRBJ1-5, with D possibly TRBD1 on 6 matching bases. This TCR was recovered from a girl between 2 and 10 years old in good health and CMV-seropositive. Sequenced input: PBMCs. CDR3 coding DNA: TGTGCCAGCAGACCCGCAGGGGATAATCAGCCCCAGCATTTT. Its translation: CASRPAGDNQPQHF. The variable domain in full, completed from reference TRBV28 and TRBJ1-5, reads DVKVTQSSRYLVKRTGEKVFLECVQDMDHENMFWYRQDPGLGLRLIYFSYDVKMKEKGDIPEGYSVSREKKERFSLILESASTNQTSMYLCASRPAGDNQPQHFGDGTRLSIL.